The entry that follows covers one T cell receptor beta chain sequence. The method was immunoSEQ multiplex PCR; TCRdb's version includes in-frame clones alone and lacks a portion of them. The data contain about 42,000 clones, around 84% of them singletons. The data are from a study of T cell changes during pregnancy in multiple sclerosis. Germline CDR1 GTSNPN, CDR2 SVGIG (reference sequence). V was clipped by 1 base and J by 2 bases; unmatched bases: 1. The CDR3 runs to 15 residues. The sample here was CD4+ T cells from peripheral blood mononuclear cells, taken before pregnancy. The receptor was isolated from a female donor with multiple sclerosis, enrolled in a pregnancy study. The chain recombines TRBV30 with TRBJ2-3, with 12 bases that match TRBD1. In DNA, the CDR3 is TGTGCCTGGAGTGCGGGACAGGGGGCCACAGATACGCAGTATTTT. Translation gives CAWSAGQGATDTQYF.